These 11 T cell receptor beta chains were all obtained from the same sample, sequenced in a study of radiotherapy plus CTLA-4 blockade in lung cancer. The protocol was immunoSEQ multiplex PCR, while the TCRdb copy is restricted to in-frame clones and leaves out a portion. The sample yields 65,000 to 95,000 clones, 80% to 90% seen once. This specimen consisted of peripheral blood, obtained from a patient treated with radiotherapy plus ipilimumab. The receptors here all came from a human donor with non-small cell lung cancer that progressed on radiotherapy plus ipilimumab.

The V call is TRBV7-2, the J call TRBJ1-5; D is ambiguous. This CDR3 spans 15 amino acids. Germline V CDR1 and CDR2: SGHTA, FQGNSA. With 5 bases removed from V and 0 bases from J, the gap between germline ends came to 11 bases. In nucleotides, the CDR3 is TGTGCCAGCAGCCTTACCGGGAATAGCAATCAGCCCCAGCATTTT. Translated, it gives CASSLTGNSNQPQHF.

CDR3 sequence: CASSYIVGGPEQYV. In nucleotides, the CDR3 is TGTGCCAGCAGCTACATAGTTGGGGGGCCCGAGCAGTACGTC. The chain recombines TRBV5-6 with TRBJ2-7; possibly TRBD1 or TRBD2 for D (6 bases each). V lost 3 bases to trimming and J lost 6 bases, with 16 bases between them. This CDR3 contains 14 residues. CDR1 and CDR2 (germline): SGHDT, YYEEEE.

CDR3 DNA sequence: TGTGCCAGCAGCCAAGAACCGGGACAGGCGGAGACCCAGTACTTC. This encodes CASSQEPGQAETQYF. The chain joins TRBV4-2 to TRBJ2-5, with 8 bases aligning to TRBD1. Germline V gene sequence: CDR1 LGHNA, CDR2 YNFKEQ. The CDR3 is 15 amino acids. V lost 0 bases and J lost 5; bases outside the gene matches: 5.

The DNA of the CDR3 is TGTGCCAGTAGGCACGTCCAGGGAGAAAAACTGTTTTTT. This codes for CASRHVQGEKLFF. The J gene is TRBJ1-4, the V gene TRBV19; D may be TRBD1 (5 bases). Trimming stripped 6 bases from V and 8 bases from J, with 13 bases between. CDR3 length equals 13 residues. Germline CDR1 is LNHDA and CDR2 is SQIVND (reference sequence).

The chain employs TRBV6-6 and TRBJ2-2; 9 bases line up with TRBD1. This CDR3 is 15 amino acids long. V shed 2 bases and J 6 bases; nucleotides not matched to a gene: 4. Per the germline V gene, CDR1 is MNHNY and CDR2 is SVGAGI (reference sequence). The CDR3 sequence is CASSYPTGGAGELFF. For the CDR3, the DNA is TGTGCCAGCAGTTACCCGACAGGGGGGGCCGGGGAGCTGTTTTTT.

CDR3 loop: CASRRWGAQGGTEAFF. In nucleotides, the CDR3 is TGCGCCAGCAGGCGGTGGGGCGCGCAGGGGGGCACTGAAGCTTTCTTT. This sequence joins TRBV5-1 and TRBJ1-1, with TRBD1 matching over 7 bases. CDR3 length: 16 residues. V gave up 5 bases and J gave up 4 bases; unmatched junction bases: 14. Germline V CDR1 and CDR2: SGHRS, YFSETQ. Full variable domain (missing parts from reference TRBV5-1 and TRBJ1-1): KAGVTQTPRYLIKTRGQQVTLSCSPISGHRSVSWYQQTPGQGLQFLFEYFSETQRNKGNFPGRFSGRQFSNSRSEMNVSTLELGDSALYLCASRRWGAQGGTEAFFGQGTRLTVV.

V usage is TRBV9 and J usage is TRBJ2-2; D may be TRBD2 (6 bases). With 0 bases removed from V and 2 bases from J, the gap between germline ends came to 11 bases. The CDR3 is 16 amino acids. Germline values: CDR1 SGDLS, CDR2 YYNGEE. The CDR3 loop is CASSVGLAANTGELFF. As DNA, the CDR3 is TGTGCCAGCAGCGTAGGATTAGCGGCTAACACCGGGGAGCTGTTTTTT.

This chain links TRBV4-1 with TRBJ1-2; maybe TRBD1 (5 bases). Germline CDR1 and CDR2: MGHRA and YSYEKL. The CDR3 runs to 15 residues. Trimming removed 0 bases from V and 2 bases from J, with 10 bases in between. The CDR3 region has the DNA TGCGCCAGCAGCCAAGACCTCAGGGTAAACTATGGCTACACCTTC. Encoded protein: CASSQDLRVNYGYTF.

V and J are TRBV4-1 and TRBJ2-2, with 7 bases fitting TRBD1. The CDR3 has 15 residues. Looked up from germline, CDR1 is MGHRA and CDR2 is YSYEKL. The V segment lost 5 bases and the J segment 2 bases; nucleotides outside the gene matches: 5. The CDR3 sequence: CASSKGQTNTGELFF. For the CDR3, the DNA is TGCGCCAGCAGCAAGGGACAGACTAACACCGGGGAGCTGTTTTTT.

V and J are TRBV28 and TRBJ2-1, with 9 bases aligning to TRBD2. The CDR3 is 16 amino acids. The trim removed 2 bases at V and 10 bases at J, leaving 12 bases unmatched. The germline gives CDR1 MDHEN, CDR2 SYDVKM. CDR3 bases: TGTGCCAGCAGTTTAGGCCGTACTAGCGGGTGGGAGGAGCAGTTCTTC. Translating it yields CASSLGRTSGWEEQFF.

This clone was recorded once. The V and J genes are TRBV27 and TRBJ1-5; D remains ambiguous. V shed 2 bases and J shed 7 bases, with 15 bases lying between them. Per the germline V gene, CDR1 is MNHEY and CDR2 is SMNVEV (reference sequence). The CDR3 is made up of 15 amino acids. As DNA, the CDR3 is TGTGCCAGCAGTTTAAAGCGGTCCCTAGGGCAGCCCCAGCATTTT. Translation: CASSLKRSLGQPQHF.